Listed below are T cell receptor beta chains from one sample, sequenced in a study of cytomegalovirus exposure and HLA in healthy donors. Here immunoSEQ multiplex PCR was the method, and the copy in TCRdb shows in-frame clones only, minus some. The profile shows approximately 110,000 clones, 74% of them singletons. Specimen: PBMCs. All receptors derive from a woman in her 50s in good health and CMV-seropositive. The CDR3 runs from the conserved cysteine through the conserved F or W. D genes are given only for firm matches. Where a row states a size, it is once, few, many or the class of an expanded clone; other rows omit it.

v_gene,abundance,d_gene,j_gene,CDR3nt,CDR3aa
TRBV7-7,-,TRBD2,TRBJ2-5,TGTGCCAGCAGCTTAGAGCTAGCGGGGGGGCCTCAAGAGACCCAGTACTTC,CASSLELAGGPQETQYF
TRBV5-1,-,TRBD2,TRBJ2-5,TGCGCCAGCAGCTCCGGCCCAGCGGGGGGATGGGAGACCCAGTACTTC,CASSSGPAGGWETQYF
TRBV12-5,-,-,TRBJ2-1,TGTGCTAGTGCCCACCCGGGGATTTCCTACAATGAGCAGTTCTTC,CASAHPGISYNEQFF
TRBV4-1,few,TRBD1,TRBJ1-4,TGCGCCAGCAGCCAATCGGGACAGATCAATGAAAAACTGTTTTTT,CASSQSGQINEKLFF
TRBV18,few,-,TRBJ2-2,TGTGCCAGCTCACCACCACGGGGGAGGAACACCGGGGAGCTGTTTTTT,CASSPPRGRNTGELFF
TRBV23-1,-,TRBD1,TRBJ2-7,TGCGCCAGCAGTTTCTCCCTCTCAAAACCGGGACAGGCCTGGGTGTACGAGCAGTACTTC,CASSFSLSKPGQAWVYEQYF
TRBV27,-,-,TRBJ1-5,TGTGCCAGCAGTTTATTCTACGGGGGCAATCAGCCCCAGCATTTT,CASSLFYGGNQPQHF
TRBV11-3,-,-,TRBJ2-3,TGTGCCAGCAGCTTACGAACAGGTTCAGATACGCAGTATTTT,CASSLRTGSDTQYF
TRBV5-1,-,TRBD2,TRBJ2-7,TGCGCCAGCAGCTTAGCGGGGGGTGTAAAAGGGTACGAGCAGTACTTC,CASSLAGGVKGYEQYF
TRBV6-1,-,TRBD2,TRBJ2-5,TGTGCCAGCTCTGGACTAGCGGGGGCCCAAGAGACCCAGTACTTC,CASSGLAGAQETQYF
TRBV5-1,-,-,TRBJ1-2,TGCGCCAGCAGCTATGACAGGAGTTATGGCTACACCTTC,CASSYDRSYGYTF
TRBV21-1,-,-,TRBJ2-7,TGTGCCAGCAGCAAAGATAGTGAGAGCACCTACGAGCAGTACTTC,CASSKDSESTYEQYF
TRBV5-1,-,-,TRBJ1-1,TGCGCCAGCAGCTTCGGGGGGAACACTGAAGCTTTCTTT,CASSFGGNTEAFF
TRBV9,-,-,TRBJ2-7,TGTGCCAGCAGCCCCTACCCACAGGGTACCTACGAGCAGTACTTC,CASSPYPQGTYEQYF
TRBV30,once,-,TRBJ1-4,TGTGCCTGGAGTGTGGCGGCAGATAGGGGTGAAAAACTGTTTTTT,CAWSVAADRGEKLFF
TRBV28,-,TRBD1,TRBJ1-5,TGTGCCAGCAGTCAACAGGGGGCTTCCCTGCCCCAGCATTTT,CASSQQGASLPQHF
TRBV5-4,-,TRBD2,TRBJ2-2,TGTGCCAGCAGCGCAGGGACTAGCGGGGGGGGCGGGGAGCTGTTTTTT,CASSAGTSGGGGELFF
TRBV30,-,-,TRBJ1-5,TGTGCCTGGAGGGACAGCTATAGCAATCAGCCCCAGCATTTT,CAWRDSYSNQPQHF
TRBV2,-,TRBD1,TRBJ2-3,TGTGCCAGCAGTGGGGGGGACAGGGGCACAGATACGCAGTATTTT,CASSGGDRGTDTQYF
TRBV5-6,-,-,TRBJ2-7,TGTGCCAGCAACTACGCCCGAGGGGAGCAGTACTTC,CASNYARGEQYF